These 19 T cell receptor beta chains originate from one sample sequenced in a study of PD-L1 blockade in urothelial cancer. Sequencing was performed with immunoSEQ multiplex PCR; in TCRdb, only in-frame clones are kept and a portion is missing. This sample has tens of thousands of clones, with about 86% found just once. Sample time point: pretreatment peripheral blood. This specimen was PBMCs, taken around atezolizumab (anti-PD-L1) treatment. These receptors all come from a man between 65 and 79 years old with urothelial cancer.

This clone was seen a few times. The chain combines TRBV11-3 with TRBJ2-1; TRBD2 matches at 7 bases. Germline V gene lookup returns CDR1 SGHNT and CDR2 YENEEA. V lost 6 bases to trimming and J lost 6 bases; unmatched junction nucleotides: 5. CDR3 length: 13 residues. Here the CDR3 reads CASRASGGNEQFF. The DNA of the CDR3 is TGTGCCAGCAGGGCGTCGGGGGGCAATGAGCAGTTCTTC.

This clone was seen only a few times. V usage is TRBV2 and J usage is TRBJ1-1, with 9 bases lining up with TRBD1. With 4 bases clipped from V and 4 bases from J, the junction kept 7 bases outside the gene matches. Looked up from germline, CDR1 is SNHLY and CDR2 is FYNNEI. The CDR3 is 15 amino acids. This CDR3 reads CASSAEDRGTTEAFF. CDR3 in DNA: TGTGCCAGCAGTGCCGAAGACAGGGGGACCACTGAAGCTTTCTTT.

The CDR3 reads CASSLDNQSEKLFF. The CDR3 DNA is TGCGCCAGCAGCTTGGATAACCAGTCGGAAAAACTGTTTTTT. The V gene is TRBV5-1, the J gene TRBJ1-4; no reliable D call. The CDR3 length is 14 residues. Germline assignment: CDR1 SGHRS and CDR2 YFSETQ. V lost 0 bases and J 8 bases, leaving 11 bases between the germline ends.

V gene TRBV29-1 combines with J gene TRBJ2-7, with TRBD1 as a possible D gene (6 bases). With 4 bases removed from V and 0 bases from J, the gap between germline ends came to 10 bases. The CDR3 consists of 13 residues. In germline, CDR1 is SQVTM, CDR2 ANQGSEA. The CDR3 region has the DNA TGCAGCGTTGCACGGACAGCCTCCTACGAGCAGTACTTC. Amino acid sequence: CSVARTASYEQYF.

The rearrangement links TRBV30 to TRBJ1-5; possibly TRBD1 for D (5 bases). Germline V CDR1 and CDR2: GTSNPN, SVGIG (reference sequence). The V end was cut by 2 bases, the J end by 3 bases, with 26 bases between. The CDR3 consists of 19 residues. The CDR3 DNA reads TGTGCCTGGAGTACGACAGCAGGTTGGGGAATTTATAACAATCAGCCCCAGCATTTT. Translating it yields CAWSTTAGWGIYNNQPQHF. The full variable domain, completed using reference TRBV30 and TRBJ1-5, is SQTIHQWPATLVQPVGSPLSLECTVEGTSNPNLYWYRQAAGRGLQLLFYSVGIGQISSEVPQNLSASRPQDRQFILSSKKLLLSDSGFYLCAWSTTAGWGIYNNQPQHFGDGTRLSIL.

The chain joins TRBV4-1 to TRBJ2-1; the D gene is possibly TRBD2 (7 bases). Germline CDR1 reads MGHRA; CDR2 reads YSYEKL. Trimming took 1 base from V and 0 from J, leaving 13 bases between them. This CDR3 is 17 amino acids long. Here the CDR3 reads CASSQGWGGSSYNEQFF. For the CDR3, the DNA is TGCGCCAGCAGCCAAGGTTGGGGGGGCAGCTCCTACAATGAGCAGTTCTTC.

The chain links TRBV18 to TRBJ2-2, with D perhaps matching TRBD2 (5 bases). The CDR3 is 16 amino acids. The germline CDR1 and CDR2 sequences are KGHSH and LQKENI. The germline V and J ends were trimmed by 0 bases and 2 bases, with 10 bases remaining between them. CDR3 sequence (DNA): TGTGCCAGCTCACCACCGGACGGGATTAACACCGGGGAGCTGTTTTTT. This sequence encodes CASSPPDGINTGELFF.

The chain combines TRBV14 with TRBJ1-3; 7 positions match TRBD1. Unmatched junction bases numbered 7, after V lost 5 bases and J lost 0 bases. Per germline, CDR1 SGHDN and CDR2 FVKESK. The CDR3 has 16 amino acids. The DNA for the CDR3 is TGTGCCAGCAGCACCTCAAGGACAGGCTCTGGAAACACCATATATTTT. As protein: CASSTSRTGSGNTIYF.

The rearrangement links TRBV6-6 to TRBJ2-7; D is perhaps TRBD1 (6 bases). The CDR3 is 12 amino acids. Germline V CDR1 and CDR2: MNHNY, SVGAGI (reference sequence). V lost 5 bases, J lost 4 bases, and 9 bases lay in between. In nucleotides, the CDR3 is TGTGCCAGCAGTACACAGGGTTACGAGCAGTACTTC. It encodes CASSTQGYEQYF.

The V gene is TRBV10-3, the J gene TRBJ2-6, with 9 bases that match TRBD1. The CDR3 is made up of 17 amino acids. CDR1 is ENHRY and CDR2 is SYGVKD in the germline V gene. Losses at the gene ends were 3 bases for V and 0 bases for J; bases not matched to a gene: 3. CDR3 nucleotides: TGTGCCATCAGTGATGGGACAGGGCGCTCTGGGGCCAACGTCCTGACTTTC. Protein: CAISDGTGRSGANVLTF.

The J gene is TRBJ2-1, the V gene TRBV27, with TRBD2 identical over 9 bases. J lost 5 bases, V lost 2 bases, and 4 bases had no gene match. The V gene's germline CDR1 is MNHEY and CDR2 SMNVEV (reference sequence). The CDR3 length is 15 residues. CDR3 sequence reads: CASSLRAGGHNEQFF. The CDR3 DNA is TGTGCCAGCAGTTTAAGAGCGGGAGGTCACAATGAGCAGTTCTTC.

The chain links TRBV5-1 to TRBJ2-5, with 9 bases identical to TRBD1. Germline CDR1 reads SGHRS; CDR2 reads YFSETQ. V was pared by 5 bases and J by 8 bases, with 13 bases of the junction left unmatched. CDR3 length equals 15 residues. CDR3 bases: TGCGCCAGCAGTCGCCCGGGACAGGGCCATGGAACCCAGTACTTC. As protein: CASSRPGQGHGTQYF.

CDR3 DNA: TGCGCCAGCAGCACGGGACAGGGGGCCTACGAGCAGTACTTC. Its protein product is CASSTGQGAYEQYF. The chain recombines TRBV5-1 with TRBJ2-7, with 11 bases aligning to TRBD1. Germline CDR1 reads SGHRS; CDR2 reads YFSETQ. V was pared by 4 bases and J by 2 bases, with 2 bases of the junction left unmatched. This CDR3 is built from 14 residues.

The J gene is TRBJ2-5, the V gene TRBV29-1; TRBD1 agrees at 9 bases. V shed 4 bases and J 2 bases; nucleotides not matched to a gene: 11. The CDR3 length is 16 residues. The germline V gene has CDR1 SQVTM and CDR2 ANQGSEA. For the CDR3, the DNA is TGCAGCGTTGGTTCGGACAGGGGAATTGGGCAAGAGACCCAGTACTTC. Encoded protein: CSVGSDRGIGQETQYF.

V usage is TRBV5-5 and J usage is TRBJ1-4; 8 bases align to TRBD1. This CDR3 has 14 residues. V was pared by 0 bases and J by 6 bases, with 1 base of the junction left unmatched. Germline values: CDR1 SGHKS, CDR2 YYEKEE (reference sequence). CDR3 protein: CASSLGQGYEKLFF. The CDR3 region has the DNA TGTGCCAGCAGCTTGGGACAGGGGTATGAAAAACTGTTTTTT.

The genes are TRBV5-1 and TRBJ2-7, with 10 bases lining up with TRBD1. CDR3 length: 13 amino acids. The V and J ends lost 7 bases and 5 bases, in that order; junction bases with no gene match: 6. CDR1 SGHRS and CDR2 YFSETQ come from the germline V gene. CDR3 nucleotide sequence: TGCGCCAGCGCGGGGACAGGGGTACACGAGCAGTACTTC. This sequence encodes CASAGTGVHEQYF.

This chain connects TRBV28 to TRBJ2-3; possibly TRBD2 for D (7 bases). Germline V CDR1 and CDR2: MDHEN, SYDVKM. The CDR3 is 16 residues long. V was shortened by 6 bases and J by 3 bases, with 19 bases between the two germline ends. Here the CDR3 reads CASSVLGGEGTDTQYF. In DNA form, the CDR3 reads TGTGCCAGCAGCGTCCTAGGGGGGGAGGGGACAGATACGCAGTATTTT. Supplemented by reference TRBV28 and TRBJ2-3, the full variable domain reads DVKVTQSSRYLVKRTGEKVFLECVQDMDHENMFWYRQDPGLGLRLIYFSYDVKMKEKGDIPEGYSVSREKKERFSLILESASTNQTSMYLCASSVLGGEGTDTQYFGPGTRLTVL.

This clone was counted a few times. The gene calls are TRBV29-1 and TRBJ1-4, with D possibly TRBD1 on 6 matching bases. CDR1 SQVTM and CDR2 ANQGSEA come from the germline V gene. The CDR3 has 14 residues. V was shortened by 6 bases and J by 8 bases, with 19 bases between the two germline ends. CDR3 nucleotides: TGCAGCGTCGCTCGCGGGGGCGCTTCGGAAAAACTGTTTTTT. Protein product: CSVARGGASEKLFF.

This rearrangement joins TRBV10-3 to TRBJ1-2; the match to TRBD1 covers 8 bases. The CDR3 sequence is 16 residues long. The ends lost 0 bases at V and 2 bases at J; junction bases unmatched: 5. The germline gives CDR1 ENHRY, CDR2 SYGVKD. The CDR3 sequence: CAISESAQGANYGYTF. The CDR3 region has the DNA TGTGCCATCAGTGAGTCGGCGCAGGGGGCGAACTATGGCTACACCTTC.